Below are 9 T cell receptor beta chains sequenced from a single sample in a study of T-cell reconstitution after alpha-beta-depleted transplantation in children. Preparing the TCRbeta library involved the use of unique molecular identifiers. TCRdb recomputed calls from the PCR reads with MiXCR, one row per CDR3 protein. The sample contains roughly 100,000 distinct CDR3 sequences, roughly 8% of which appear only once. The specimen comprised PBMCs from the stem cell graft donor, sampled from the stem cell graft. Source of these receptors: a human donor who donated a stem cell graft to a child with congenital amegakaryocytic thrombocytopenia.

This clonotype has a count of ten or more. The CDR3 DNA reads as TGTGCCAGCAGTTTAGGCGCAACTACCTACGAGCAGTACTTC. It yields the protein CASSLGATTYEQYF. The V call is TRBV27, the J call TRBJ2-7; D is unclear. CDR3 length: 14 residues. Germline-derived CDR1 and CDR2 are MNHEY and SMNVEV (reference sequence). Trimming took 2 bases from V and 2 from J, leaving 10 bases between them.

This clonotype was observed many times. The chain uses TRBV5-4 and TRBJ2-1, with unresolved D. Germline V CDR1 and CDR2: SGHNT, YYREEE (reference sequence). The ends were cut back, 4 bases at V and 0 bases at J, with 11 bases in the middle. This CDR3 has 15 residues. CDR3 DNA: TGTGCCAGCAGCCTGGACGTTAGCTCCTACAATGAGCAGTTCTTC. Residues: CASSLDVSSYNEQFF.

This clonotype occurred a few times. The chain uses TRBV3-1 and TRBJ2-3; TRBD2 is a possible D gene (6 bases). The germline V and J ends were trimmed by 2 bases and 3 bases, with 12 bases remaining between them. The CDR3 covers 15 residues. Germline V lookup: CDR1 LGHDT, CDR2 YNNKEL (reference sequence). DNA for the CDR3: TGTGCCAGCAGCCAATCTAGCGTCAGGACAGATACGCAGTATTTT. It specifies CASSQSSVRTDTQYF.

This clonotype was counted between two and nine times. This CDR3 reads CASSPKQDGDYEQYF. The CDR3 region has the DNA TGTGCCAGCTCACCAAAGCAGGACGGAGACTACGAGCAGTACTTC. The J gene is TRBJ2-7, the V gene TRBV18; no clear D gene. V lost 2 bases to trimming and J lost 3 bases, with 14 bases between them. The germline CDR1 and CDR2 sequences are KGHSH and LQKENI. The CDR3 runs 15 residues. The full variable domain, completed using reference TRBV18 and TRBJ2-7, is NAGVMQNPRHLVRRRGQEARLRCSPMKGHSHVYWYRQLPEEGLKFMVYLQKENIIDESGMPKERFSAEFPKEGPSILRIQQVVRGDSAAYFCASSPKQDGDYEQYFGPGTRLTVT.

Ten or more counts support this clonotype. The J gene is TRBJ2-1, the V gene TRBV5-1, with 9 bases lining up with TRBD2. This CDR3 has 15 residues. Germline V lookup: CDR1 SGHRS, CDR2 YFSETQ. The V segment lost 0 bases and the J segment 8 bases; nucleotides outside the gene matches: 6. CDR3 sequence: CASSLGGREADEQFF. CDR3 bases: TGCGCCAGCAGCTTGGGCGGGAGGGAAGCGGATGAGCAGTTCTTC.

This clonotype came up many times. The chain links TRBV29-1 to TRBJ1-2; no firm D call. Germline-derived CDR1 and CDR2 are SQVTM and ANQGSEA. Trimming pared 4 bases from V and 2 bases from J, leaving 8 bases between. This CDR3 comprises 12 residues. CDR3 loop: CSVGLTNYGYTF. The CDR3 DNA sequence: TGCAGCGTTGGGCTGACGAACTATGGCTACACCTTC.

V usage is TRBV12-3 or TRBV12-4 and J usage is TRBJ1-2; no clear D. CDR3 length: 14 amino acids. V was trimmed by 2 bases and J by 1 base, leaving 8 bases between them. CDR3: CASSLTEINYGYTF. CDR3 in DNA: TGTGCCAGCAGTTTAACAGAGATTAACTATGGCTACACCTTC.

This clonotype has at least ten counts. The chain combines TRBV13 with TRBJ1-1, with D tentatively TRBD1 (6 bases). Trimming stripped 0 bases from V and 4 bases from J, with 15 bases between. The CDR3 runs 16 residues. Germline-derived CDR1 and CDR2 are PRHDT and FYEKMQ (reference sequence). The DNA of the CDR3 is TGTGCCAGCAGCTTAGGCCCTCCGGGGGCAGGCACTGAAGCTTTCTTT. Translation: CASSLGPPGAGTEAFF.

This clonotype was observed many times. The chain recombines TRBV2 with TRBJ1-4, with D possibly TRBD1 on 5 matching bases. This CDR3 has 12 residues. Deletions cut 11 bases from V and 5 bases from J, with 12 bases between. Looked up from germline, CDR1 is SNHLY and CDR2 is FYNNEI. Written as DNA, the CDR3 is TGTGCCGGGGGGATCTTAAATGAAAAACTGTTTTTT. Translated, it gives CAGGILNEKLFF.